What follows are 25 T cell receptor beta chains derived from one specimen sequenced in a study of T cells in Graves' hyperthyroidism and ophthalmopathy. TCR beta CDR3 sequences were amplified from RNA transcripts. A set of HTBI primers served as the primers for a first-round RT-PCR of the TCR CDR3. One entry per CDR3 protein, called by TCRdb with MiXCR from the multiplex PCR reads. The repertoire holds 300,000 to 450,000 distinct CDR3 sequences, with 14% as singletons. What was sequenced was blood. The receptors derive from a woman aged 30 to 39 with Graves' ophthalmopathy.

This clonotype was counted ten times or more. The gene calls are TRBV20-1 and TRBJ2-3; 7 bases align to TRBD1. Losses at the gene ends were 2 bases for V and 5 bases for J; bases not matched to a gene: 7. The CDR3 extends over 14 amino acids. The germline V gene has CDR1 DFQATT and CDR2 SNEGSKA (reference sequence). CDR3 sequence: CSARPRGLGDTQYF. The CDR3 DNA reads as TGCAGTGCTAGACCTAGGGGGCTGGGAGATACGCAGTATTTT.

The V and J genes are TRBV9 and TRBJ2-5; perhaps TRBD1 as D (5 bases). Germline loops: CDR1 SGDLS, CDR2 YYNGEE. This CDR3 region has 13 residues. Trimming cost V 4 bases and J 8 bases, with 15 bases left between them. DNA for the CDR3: TGTGCCAGCAGCAGTACCACAGGTTTCACCCAGTACTTC. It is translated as CASSSTTGFTQYF.

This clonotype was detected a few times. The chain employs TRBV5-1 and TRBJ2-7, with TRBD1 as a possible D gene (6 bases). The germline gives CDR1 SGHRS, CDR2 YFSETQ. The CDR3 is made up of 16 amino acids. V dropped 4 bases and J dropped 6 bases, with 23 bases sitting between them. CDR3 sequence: CASSQQWGLKVSEQYF. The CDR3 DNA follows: TGCGCCAGCAGCCAACAATGGGGGCTGAAAGTATCCGAGCAGTACTTC.

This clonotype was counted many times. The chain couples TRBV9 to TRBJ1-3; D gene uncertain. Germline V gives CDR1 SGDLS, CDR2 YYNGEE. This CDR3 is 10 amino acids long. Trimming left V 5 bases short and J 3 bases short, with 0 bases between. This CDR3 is CASSGNTIYF. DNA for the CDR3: TGTGCCAGCAGTGGAAACACCATATATTTT.

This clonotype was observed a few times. The CDR3 reads CASYVRGDGYTF. The CDR3 coding sequence is TGTGCCAGCTACGTTCGAGGGGATGGCTACACCTTC. The V gene is TRBV14, the J gene TRBJ1-2; the D gene is possibly TRBD1 (5 bases). Germline assignment: CDR1 SGHDN and CDR2 FVKESK. The V and J ends lost 8 bases and 6 bases respectively, with 13 bases between them. The CDR3 consists of 12 residues.

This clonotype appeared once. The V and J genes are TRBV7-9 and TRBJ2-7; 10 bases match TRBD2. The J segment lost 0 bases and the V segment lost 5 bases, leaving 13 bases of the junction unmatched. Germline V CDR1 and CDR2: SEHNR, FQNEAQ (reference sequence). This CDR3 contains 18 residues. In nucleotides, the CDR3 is TGTGCCAGCAGCCCCCGACTGAGCGGGGGGGTTAGCTCCTACGAGCAGTACTTC. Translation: CASSPRLSGGVSSYEQYF.

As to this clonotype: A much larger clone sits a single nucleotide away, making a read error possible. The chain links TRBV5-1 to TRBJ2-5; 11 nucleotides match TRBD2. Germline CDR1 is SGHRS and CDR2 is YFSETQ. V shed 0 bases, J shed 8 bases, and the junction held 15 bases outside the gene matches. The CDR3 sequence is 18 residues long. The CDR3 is CASSLVRSTSGGRDTQYF. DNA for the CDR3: TGCGCCAGCAGCTTGGTGAGGTCAACTAGCGGGGGCCGGGACACCCAGTACTTC.

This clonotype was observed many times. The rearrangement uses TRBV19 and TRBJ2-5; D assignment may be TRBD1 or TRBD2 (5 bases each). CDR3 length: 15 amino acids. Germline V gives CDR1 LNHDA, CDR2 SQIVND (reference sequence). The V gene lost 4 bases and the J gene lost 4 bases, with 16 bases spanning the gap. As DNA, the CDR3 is TGTGCCAGTAGTACCAGAGGGACGCCCGGAGAGACCCAGTACTTC. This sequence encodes CASSTRGTPGETQYF.

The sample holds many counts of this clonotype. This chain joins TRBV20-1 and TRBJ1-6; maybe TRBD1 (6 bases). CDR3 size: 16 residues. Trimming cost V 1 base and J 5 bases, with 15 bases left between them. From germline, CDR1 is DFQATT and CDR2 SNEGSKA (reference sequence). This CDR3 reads CSARVVQGLNNSPLHF. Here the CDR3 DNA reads TGCAGTGCTAGAGTCGTTCAGGGGCTTAATAATTCACCCCTCCACTTT.

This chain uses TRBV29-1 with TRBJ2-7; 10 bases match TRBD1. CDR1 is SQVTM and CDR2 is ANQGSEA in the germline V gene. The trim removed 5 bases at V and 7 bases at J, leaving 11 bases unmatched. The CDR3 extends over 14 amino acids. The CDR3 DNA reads TGCAGCGTTACCTCCGGGACAGGGGTCTGGGAGCAGTACTTC. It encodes CSVTSGTGVWEQYF.

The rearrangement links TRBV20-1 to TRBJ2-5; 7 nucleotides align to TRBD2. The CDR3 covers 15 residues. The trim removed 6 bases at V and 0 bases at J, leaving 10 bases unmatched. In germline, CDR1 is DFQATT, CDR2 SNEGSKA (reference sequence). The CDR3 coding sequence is TGCAGTGCGACAGCGGGAAGCTGGTACCAAGAGACCCAGTACTTC. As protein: CSATAGSWYQETQYF.

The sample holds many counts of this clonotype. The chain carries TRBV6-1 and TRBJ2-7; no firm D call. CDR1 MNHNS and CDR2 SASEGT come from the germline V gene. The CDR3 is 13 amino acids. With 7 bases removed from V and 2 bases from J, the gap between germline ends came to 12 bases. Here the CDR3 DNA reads TGTGCCAGCACTAGATGGGGTACCTACGAGCAGTACTTC. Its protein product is CASTRWGTYEQYF.

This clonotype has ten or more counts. CDR3 loop: CSARNYAEIKNTQYF. The CDR3 DNA is TGCAGTGCTAGAAACTACGCGGAGATCAAGAATACGCAGTATTTT. This chain uses TRBV20-1 with TRBJ2-3; D unresolved. Trimming pared 2 bases from V and 7 bases from J, leaving 19 bases between. CDR1 DFQATT and CDR2 SNEGSKA come from the germline V gene (reference sequence). The CDR3 is 15 amino acids.

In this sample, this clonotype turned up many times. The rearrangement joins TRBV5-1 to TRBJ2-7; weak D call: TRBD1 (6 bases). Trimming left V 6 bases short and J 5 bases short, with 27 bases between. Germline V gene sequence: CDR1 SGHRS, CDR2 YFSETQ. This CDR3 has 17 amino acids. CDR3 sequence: CASNPHPGARKEDEQYF. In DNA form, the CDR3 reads TGCGCCAGCAACCCACATCCAGGGGCGCGAAAGGAGGACGAGCAGTACTTC.

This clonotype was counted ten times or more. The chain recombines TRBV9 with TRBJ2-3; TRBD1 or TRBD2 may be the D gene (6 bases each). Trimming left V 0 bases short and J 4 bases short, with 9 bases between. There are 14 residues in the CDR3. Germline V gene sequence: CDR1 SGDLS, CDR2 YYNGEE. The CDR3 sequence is CASSVERGADTQYF. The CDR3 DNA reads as TGTGCCAGCAGCGTAGAGAGGGGGGCAGATACGCAGTATTTT. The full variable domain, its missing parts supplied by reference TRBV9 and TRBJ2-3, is DSGVTQTPKHLITATGQRVTLRCSPRSGDLSVYWYQQSLDQGLQFLIQYYNGEERAKGNILERFSAQQFPDLHSELNLSSLELGDSALYFCASSVERGADTQYFGPGTRLTVL.

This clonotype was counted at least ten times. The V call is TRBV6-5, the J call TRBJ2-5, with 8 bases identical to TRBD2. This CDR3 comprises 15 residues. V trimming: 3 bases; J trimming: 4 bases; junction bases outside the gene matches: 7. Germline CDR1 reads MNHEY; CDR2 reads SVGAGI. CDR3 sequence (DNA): TGTGCCAGCAGTTATGGGTCCGGGGGGGGAGAGACCCAGTACTTC. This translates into CASSYGSGGGETQYF.

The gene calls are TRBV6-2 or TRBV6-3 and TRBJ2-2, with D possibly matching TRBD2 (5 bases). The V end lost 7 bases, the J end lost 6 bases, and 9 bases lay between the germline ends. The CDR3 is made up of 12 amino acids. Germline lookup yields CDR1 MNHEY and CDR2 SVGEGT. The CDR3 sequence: CASNRGPGELFF. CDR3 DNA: TGTGCCAGCAATCGGGGTCCCGGGGAGCTGTTTTTT.

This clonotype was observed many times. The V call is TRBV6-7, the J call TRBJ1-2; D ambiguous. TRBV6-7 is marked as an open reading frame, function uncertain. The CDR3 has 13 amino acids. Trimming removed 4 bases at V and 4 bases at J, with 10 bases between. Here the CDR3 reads CASSSVVFYGYTF. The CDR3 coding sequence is TGTGCCAGCAGTTCAGTCGTCTTCTATGGCTACACCTTC.

The CDR3, as DNA: TGTGCCAGTAGTATTACGGAGAATTCACCCCTCCACTTT. Protein: CASSITENSPLHF. The J gene is TRBJ1-6, the V gene TRBV19; D remains ambiguous. Germline loops: CDR1 LNHDA, CDR2 SQIVND (reference sequence). The CDR3 has 13 residues. Trimming removed 3 bases from V and 7 bases from J, with 7 bases in between. Variable domain in full (rest from reference TRBV19 and TRBJ1-6): DGGITQSPKYLFRKEGQNVTLSCEQNLNHDAMYWYRQDPGQGLRLIYYSQIVNDFQKGDIAEGYSVSREKKESFPLTVTSAQKNPTAFYLCASSITENSPLHFGNGTRLTVT.

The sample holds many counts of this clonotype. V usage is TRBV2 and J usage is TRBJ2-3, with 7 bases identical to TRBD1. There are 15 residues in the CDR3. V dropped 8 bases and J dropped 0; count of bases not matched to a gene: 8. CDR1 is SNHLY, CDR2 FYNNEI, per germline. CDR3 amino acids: CASAGDSSSTDTQYF. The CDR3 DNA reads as TGTGCCAGCGCAGGGGACAGCTCTAGCACAGATACGCAGTATTTT.

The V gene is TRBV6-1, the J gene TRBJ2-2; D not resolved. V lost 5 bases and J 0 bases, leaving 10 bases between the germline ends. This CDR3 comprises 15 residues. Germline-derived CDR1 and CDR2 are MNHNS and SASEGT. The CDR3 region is CASSSQQTNTGELFF. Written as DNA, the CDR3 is TGTGCCAGCAGTTCCCAACAGACGAACACCGGGGAGCTGTTTTTT.

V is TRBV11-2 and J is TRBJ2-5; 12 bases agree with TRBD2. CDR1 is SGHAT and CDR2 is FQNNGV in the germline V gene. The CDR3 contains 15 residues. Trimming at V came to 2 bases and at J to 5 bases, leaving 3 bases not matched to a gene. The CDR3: CASSLSSGGAETQYF. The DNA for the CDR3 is TGTGCCAGCAGCTTATCTAGCGGGGGGGCGGAGACCCAGTACTTC.

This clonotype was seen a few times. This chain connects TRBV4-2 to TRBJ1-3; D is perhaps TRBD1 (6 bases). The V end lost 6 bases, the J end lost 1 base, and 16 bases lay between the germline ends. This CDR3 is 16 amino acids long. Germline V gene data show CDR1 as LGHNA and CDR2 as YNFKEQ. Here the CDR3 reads CASSVRQESSGNTIYF. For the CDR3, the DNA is TGTGCCAGCAGTGTAAGACAGGAAAGTTCTGGAAACACCATATATTTT.

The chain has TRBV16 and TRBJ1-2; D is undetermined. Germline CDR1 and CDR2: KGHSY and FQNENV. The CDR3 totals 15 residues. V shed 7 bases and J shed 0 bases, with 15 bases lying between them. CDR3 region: CASTTAGQPNYGYTF. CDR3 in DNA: TGTGCCAGCACCACGGCGGGCCAGCCTAACTATGGCTACACCTTC.

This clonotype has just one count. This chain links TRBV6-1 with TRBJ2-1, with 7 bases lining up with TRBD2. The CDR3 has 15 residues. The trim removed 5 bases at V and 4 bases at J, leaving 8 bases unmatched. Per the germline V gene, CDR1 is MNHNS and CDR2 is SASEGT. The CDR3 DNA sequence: TGTGCCAGCAGTACCGCCGAGCGGGGTTACAATGAGCAGTTCTTC. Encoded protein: CASSTAERGYNEQFF.